The 22 T cell receptor beta chains in this list originate from one sample, sequenced in a study of blood T cell repertoires in COVID-19. The method was immunoSEQ multiplex PCR; TCRdb's version includes in-frame clones alone and lacks a portion of them. The table shows 80,000 to 85,000 clones, with just over 85% occurring only once. The material sequenced was peripheral blood. All receptors come from a woman aged 80 or over with acute or convalescent COVID-19.

V usage is TRBV30 and J usage is TRBJ2-4; possibly TRBD1 for D (6 bases). V was trimmed by 0 bases and J by 1 base, leaving 13 bases between them. The V gene's germline CDR1 is GTSNPN and CDR2 SVGIG (reference sequence). There are 16 residues in the CDR3. The CDR3 protein is CAWSVRGSLAKNIQYF. The CDR3 region has the DNA TGTGCCTGGAGTGTAAGGGGGAGCTTGGCCAAAAACATTCAGTACTTC.

This chain connects TRBV12-3 or TRBV12-4 to TRBJ1-2; a weak D match, TRBD1 (5 bases). The ends were cut back, 3 bases at V and 6 bases at J, with 11 bases in the middle. CDR3 length: 13 residues. DNA for the CDR3: TGTGCCAGCAGTTTCCAACCCAGGGATGGCTACACCTTC. This gives the protein CASSFQPRDGYTF.

CDR3 bases: TGCGCCAGCAGTCTCTCCCCGCAGGAGAACACCGGGGAGCTGTTTTTT. Translation: CASSLSPQENTGELFF. The genes are TRBV5-1 and TRBJ2-2; no clear D. Germline-derived CDR1 and CDR2 are SGHRS and YFSETQ. The CDR3 has 16 amino acids. V was pared by 5 bases and J by 1 base, with 15 bases between.

V gene TRBV5-1 combines with J gene TRBJ1-1; a weak D match, TRBD1 (6 bases). Germline-derived CDR1 and CDR2 are SGHRS and YFSETQ. V lost 3 bases and J 4 bases, leaving 10 bases between the germline ends. The CDR3 spans 13 residues. The CDR3 spells CASSYQGSTEAFF. CDR3 nucleotides: TGCGCCAGCAGCTACCAGGGGAGCACTGAAGCTTTCTTT.

The J gene is TRBJ2-7, the V gene TRBV3-1 (or the pseudogene TRBV3-2); TRBD1 aligns across 7 bases. This CDR3 has 15 residues. Losses at the gene ends were 1 base for V and 4 bases for J; bases not matched to a gene: 7. The germline V gene encodes CDR1 LGHDT and CDR2 YNNKEL (reference sequence). This chain's CDR3 is CASSQAPTGIYEQYF. CDR3 nucleotides: TGTGCCAGCAGCCAAGCCCCGACAGGGATTTACGAGCAGTACTTC.

The chain combines TRBV6-5 with TRBJ1-1; D is perhaps TRBD1 (6 bases). The CDR3 length is 14 residues. CDR1 is MNHEY, CDR2 SVGAGI, per germline. Trimming stripped 4 bases from V and 0 bases from J, with 9 bases between. CDR3 sequence reads: CASSFTGLNTEAFF. The CDR3 DNA reads TGTGCCAGCAGTTTTACAGGGCTGAACACTGAAGCTTTCTTT.

The chain has TRBV5-1 and TRBJ2-2, with 11 bases matching TRBD1. CDR3 length: 16 residues. The junction had 2 bases not matched to a gene; V was cut back by 4 bases and J by 0 bases. Germline CDR1 and CDR2: SGHRS and YFSETQ. CDR3 loop: CASSGGQGANTGELFF. CDR3 bases: TGCGCCAGCAGCGGGGGACAGGGGGCGAACACCGGGGAGCTGTTTTTT.

As DNA, the CDR3 is TGTGCCAGTAGTATAGACCGGGACAGGGGGCATATTTTAAATGAGCAGTTCTTC. This sequence encodes CASSIDRDRGHILNEQFF. V is TRBV19 and J is TRBJ2-1, with 12 bases aligning to TRBD1. The germline gives CDR1 LNHDA, CDR2 SQIVND (reference sequence). The V segment lost 0 bases and the J segment 7 bases; nucleotides outside the gene matches: 10. This CDR3 is 18 amino acids long.

The chain carries TRBV7-2 and TRBJ1-2; 7 nucleotides line up with TRBD1. Germline V gene data show CDR1 as SGHTA and CDR2 as FQGNSA. The CDR3 extends over 12 amino acids. With V trimmed by 3 bases and J by 8 bases, 3 bases remained unmatched. The CDR3 DNA follows: TGTGCCAGCAGCTTGACAGGGCACGGCTACACCTTC. Encoded protein: CASSLTGHGYTF. The full variable domain, with the rest looked up from reference TRBV7-2 and TRBJ1-2, is GAGVSQSPSNKVTEKGKDVELRCDPISGHTALYWYRQSLGQGLEFLIYFQGNSAPDKSGLPSDRFSAERTGGSVSTLTIQRTQQEDSAVYLCASSLTGHGYTFGSGTRLTVV.

The chain has TRBV12-3 or TRBV12-4 and TRBJ2-1, with a tentative D call TRBD2 (5 bases). The CDR3 consists of 13 residues. V lost 3 bases and J lost 4, with 7 bases in between. DNA for the CDR3: TGTGCCAGCAGTTTCGGGGAGTACAATGAGCAGTTCTTC. This codes for CASSFGEYNEQFF.

This chain joins TRBV6-5 and TRBJ2-1; perhaps TRBD2 as D (7 bases). The V gene's germline CDR1 is MNHEY and CDR2 SVGAGI. The CDR3 has 13 amino acids. V was pared by 10 bases and J by 7 bases, with 17 bases between. In DNA form, the CDR3 reads TGTGCCACTTTCGGGGGGCCCCGGAATGAGCAGTTCTTC. Residues: CATFGGPRNEQFF.

This rearrangement joins TRBV7-9 to TRBJ2-3; D is perhaps TRBD1 (5 bases). Looked up from germline, CDR1 is SEHNR and CDR2 is FQNEAQ (reference sequence). CDR3 length equals 15 residues. The V and J ends lost 3 bases and 2 bases respectively, with 12 bases between them. The CDR3 DNA sequence: TGTGCCAGCAGCTTTCAGGACACCTACACAGATACGCAGTATTTT. Its protein is CASSFQDTYTDTQYF.

Worth noting for this clone: Other DNA sequences in the sample encode the same CDR3. This sequence joins TRBV24-1 and TRBJ2-1; 7 nucleotides line up with TRBD1. The CDR3 is made up of 15 amino acids. V was pared by 3 bases and J by 2 bases, with 3 bases of the junction left unmatched. Germline values: CDR1 KGHDR, CDR2 SFDVKD. CDR3 sequence (DNA): TGTGCCACCAGTGATCCGGGACAGCCCTACAATGAGCAGTTCTTC. Its translation is CATSDPGQPYNEQFF.

This chain connects TRBV27 to TRBJ2-1; TRBD1 agrees at 10 bases. This CDR3 spans 16 amino acids. With V trimmed by 5 bases and J by 8 bases, 12 bases remained unmatched. Per germline, CDR1 MNHEY and CDR2 SMNVEV (reference sequence). The CDR3 protein is CASSLSGGQGKDEQFF. CDR3 DNA: TGTGCCAGCAGTCTCTCGGGGGGACAGGGGAAGGATGAGCAGTTCTTC.

This chain links TRBV24-1 with TRBJ2-1; 7 nucleotides line up with TRBD2. The V gene end was trimmed by 5 bases and the J gene end by 3 bases; junction bases not matched to a gene: 6. The length of the CDR3 is 15 residues. Per germline, CDR1 KGHDR and CDR2 SFDVKD. CDR3 DNA sequence: TGTGCCACCAGTGGGATCCGGGACTACTACAATGAGCAGTTCTTC. Its translation is CATSGIRDYYNEQFF.

The chain couples TRBV5-6 to TRBJ2-3; D call uncertain. The CDR3 sequence is 12 residues long. Trimming cost V 2 bases and J 6 bases, with 7 bases left between them. CDR1 and CDR2 (germline): SGHDT, YYEEEE. CDR3 DNA: TGTGCCAGCAGCTTCGCTCGGGATACGCAGTATTTT. This sequence encodes CASSFARDTQYF.

The chain couples TRBV5-1 to TRBJ2-2; D is unresolved. Trimming pared 0 bases from V and 7 bases from J, leaving 13 bases between. The CDR3 spans 15 residues. Germline V gene sequence: CDR1 SGHRS, CDR2 YFSETQ. The CDR3 nucleotides read TGCGCCAGCAGCTTGGACCTCTCGGGTGTCGGGGAGCTGTTTTTT. This gives the protein CASSLDLSGVGELFF.

This chain uses TRBV19 with TRBJ2-5; 10 bases map to TRBD2. Germline loops: CDR1 LNHDA, CDR2 SQIVND (reference sequence). The length of the CDR3 is 15 residues. V gave up 5 bases and J gave up 4 bases; unmatched junction bases: 7. The CDR3 is CASSSSGSVGETQYF. As DNA, the CDR3 is TGTGCCAGTAGTTCTAGCGGGAGTGTGGGAGAGACCCAGTACTTC.

This clone was seen a single time. CDR3 loop: CASSRRQDNYGYTF. The DNA for the CDR3 is TGTGCCAGCAGTCGTAGACAGGACAACTATGGCTACACCTTC. The rearrangement joins TRBV5-5 to TRBJ1-2, with D maybe TRBD1 (6 bases). The germline gives CDR1 SGHKS, CDR2 YYEKEE (reference sequence). CDR3 length: 14 amino acids. V lost 5 bases, J lost 2 bases, and 13 bases lay in between.

The chain employs TRBV3-1 (or the pseudogene TRBV3-2) and TRBJ2-3, with D perhaps TRBD2 (6 bases). The length of the CDR3 is 16 residues. Germline CDR1 reads LGHDT; CDR2 reads YNNKEL (reference sequence). The V end lost 2 bases, the J end lost 0 bases, and 12 bases lay between the germline ends. The CDR3 DNA follows: TGTGCCAGCAGCCAACGAGGCGGGGCTAGCACAGATACGCAGTATTTT. It translates to CASSQRGGASTDTQYF.

The V call is TRBV5-1, the J call TRBJ1-2; D is possibly TRBD1 (6 bases). Germline CDR1 is SGHRS and CDR2 is YFSETQ. This CDR3 has 14 amino acids. Trimming stripped 3 bases from V and 1 base from J, with 10 bases between. In nucleotides, the CDR3 is TGCGCCAGCAGCTCGGACAGCAATAACTATGGCTACACCTTC. It yields the protein CASSSDSNNYGYTF. The variable domain in full, with the rest retrieved from reference TRBV5-1 and TRBJ1-2, is KAGVTQTPRYLIKTRGQQVTLSCSPISGHRSVSWYQQTPGQGLQFLFEYFSETQRNKGNFPGRFSGRQFSNSRSEMNVSTLELGDSALYLCASSSDSNNYGYTFGSGTRLTVV.

A single count supports this clone. The rearrangement uses TRBV2 and TRBJ1-5; D perhaps matches TRBD1 (5 bases). V was pared by 6 bases and J by 4 bases, with 19 bases between. The CDR3 is 16 residues long. The V gene's germline CDR1 is SNHLY and CDR2 FYNNEI. Here the CDR3 DNA reads TGTGCCAGCAGCCTATCAGGGCGAATACAGAATCAGCCCCAGCATTTT. This gives the protein CASSLSGRIQNQPQHF.